One and the same sample provided the 5 T cell receptor beta chains below, sequenced in a study of cytomegalovirus exposure and HLA in healthy donors. 60 Vbeta and 13 Jbeta primers were used in PCR. Only in-frame clones appear in the TCRdb table, and some are missing; sequencing was by immunoSEQ multiplex PCR. This sample carries approximately 200,000 clones, about 79% of them seen once, and the ten largest clones take under 2%. Sequences were obtained from PBMCs. The receptors were sampled from a man between 18 and 29 years old in good health and CMV-seronegative.

This clone occurred once. The chain links TRBV5-4 to TRBJ2-2; 8 bases agree with TRBD2. Germline loops: CDR1 SGHNT, CDR2 YYREEE (reference sequence). V was pared by 0 bases and J by 5 bases, with 3 bases of the junction left unmatched. This CDR3 spans 15 amino acids. The CDR3 bases are TGTGCCAGCAGCTTGGACCGGGGGGGAACCGGGGAGCTGTTTTTT. This encodes CASSLDRGGTGELFF.

The chain combines TRBV7-3 with TRBJ2-1; 12 bases line up with TRBD2. Germline CDR1 is SGHTA and CDR2 is FQGTGA. J gave up 7 bases and V 0 bases, and 4 bases lay outside the gene matches. This CDR3 has 16 residues. The CDR3 bases are TGTGCCAGCAGCTTAACTCGACTAGCGGGAGTAAATGAGCAGTTCTTC. Translation: CASSLTRLAGVNEQFF.

This sequence joins TRBV7-6 and TRBJ2-5; 9 bases map to TRBD2. From germline, CDR1 is SGHVS and CDR2 FNYEAQ. The CDR3 has 16 amino acids. Unmatched junction bases numbered 6, after V lost 1 base and J lost 3 bases. Here the CDR3 reads CASSLVRLAVKETQYF. Here the CDR3 DNA reads TGTGCCAGCAGCTTAGTGAGACTAGCGGTTAAAGAGACCCAGTACTTC.

This chain joins TRBV11-1 and TRBJ2-3; TRBD2 matches 11 bases. Germline CDR1 is SGHAT and CDR2 is FQDESV (reference sequence). The CDR3 is made up of 15 amino acids. The J segment lost 8 bases and the V segment lost 5 bases, leaving 9 bases of the junction unmatched. DNA of the CDR3: TGTGCCAGCAGCCGTAGCGGGGGGGCCGTAGGTACGCAGTATTTT. Amino acid sequence: CASSRSGGAVGTQYF.

The chain is built from TRBV7-3 and TRBJ1-5; TRBD1 matches at 11 bases. The V gene end was trimmed by 2 bases and the J gene end by 2 bases; junction bases not matched to a gene: 11. The germline V gene encodes CDR1 SGHTA and CDR2 FQGTGA. There are 19 residues in the CDR3. In DNA, the CDR3 is TGTGCCAGCAGCTTACCCCCGGACAGGGGGCTTGGTGGCAATCAGCCCCAGCATTTT. This codes for CASSLPPDRGLGGNQPQHF.